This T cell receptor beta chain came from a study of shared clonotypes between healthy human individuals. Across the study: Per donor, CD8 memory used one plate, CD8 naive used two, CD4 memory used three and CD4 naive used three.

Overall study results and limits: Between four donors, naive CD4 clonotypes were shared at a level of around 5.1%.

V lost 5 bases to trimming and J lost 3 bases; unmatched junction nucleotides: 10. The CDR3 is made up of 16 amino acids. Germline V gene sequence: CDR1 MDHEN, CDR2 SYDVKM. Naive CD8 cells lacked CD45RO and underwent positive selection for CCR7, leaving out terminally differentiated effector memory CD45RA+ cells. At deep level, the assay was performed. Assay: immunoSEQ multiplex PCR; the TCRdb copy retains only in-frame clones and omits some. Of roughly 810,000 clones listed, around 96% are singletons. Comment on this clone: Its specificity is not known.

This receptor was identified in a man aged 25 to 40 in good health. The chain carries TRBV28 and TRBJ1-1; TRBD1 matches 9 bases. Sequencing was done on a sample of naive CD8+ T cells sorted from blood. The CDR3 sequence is CASSPTTGGEYTEAFF. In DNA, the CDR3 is TGTGCCAGCAGTCCAACAACAGGGGGCGAATACACTGAAGCTTTCTTT.